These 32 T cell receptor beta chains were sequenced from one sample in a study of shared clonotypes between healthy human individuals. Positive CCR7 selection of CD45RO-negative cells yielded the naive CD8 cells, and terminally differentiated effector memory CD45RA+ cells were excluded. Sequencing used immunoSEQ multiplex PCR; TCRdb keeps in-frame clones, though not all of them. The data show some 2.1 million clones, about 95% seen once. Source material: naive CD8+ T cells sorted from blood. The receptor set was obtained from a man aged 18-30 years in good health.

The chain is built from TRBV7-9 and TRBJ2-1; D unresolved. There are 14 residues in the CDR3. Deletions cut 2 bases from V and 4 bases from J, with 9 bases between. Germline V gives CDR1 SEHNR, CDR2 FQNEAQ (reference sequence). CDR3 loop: CASSLSISYNEQFF. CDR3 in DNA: TGTGCCAGCAGCTTATCCATATCGTACAATGAGCAGTTCTTC.

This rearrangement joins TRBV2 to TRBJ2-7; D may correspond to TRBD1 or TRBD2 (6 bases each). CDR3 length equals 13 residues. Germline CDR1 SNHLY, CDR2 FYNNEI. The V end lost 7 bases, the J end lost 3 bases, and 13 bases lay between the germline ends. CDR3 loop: CASKGGEGYEQYF. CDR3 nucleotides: TGTGCCAGCAAGGGGGGCGAAGGCTACGAGCAGTACTTC. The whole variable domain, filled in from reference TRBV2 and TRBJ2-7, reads EPEVTQTPSHQVTQMGQEVILRCVPISNHLYFYWYRQILGQKVEFLVSFYNNEISEKSEIFDDQFSVERPDGSNFTLKIRSTKLEDSAMYFCASKGGEGYEQYFGPGTRLTVT.

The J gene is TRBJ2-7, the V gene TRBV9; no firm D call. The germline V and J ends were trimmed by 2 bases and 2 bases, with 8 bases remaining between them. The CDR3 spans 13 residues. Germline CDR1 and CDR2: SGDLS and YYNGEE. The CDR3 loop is CASSVTDTYEQYF. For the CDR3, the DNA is TGTGCCAGCAGCGTGACGGATACCTACGAGCAGTACTTC.

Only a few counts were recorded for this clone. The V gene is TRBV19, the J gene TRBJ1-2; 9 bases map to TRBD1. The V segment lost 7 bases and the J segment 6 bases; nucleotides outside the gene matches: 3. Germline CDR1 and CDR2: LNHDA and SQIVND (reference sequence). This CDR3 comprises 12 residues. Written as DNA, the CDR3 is TGTGCCAGTACCGGGACAGGGAATGGCTACACCTTC. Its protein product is CASTGTGNGYTF.

CDR3 residues: CASSFPGRGETQYF. The DNA of the CDR3 is TGTGCCAGCAGCTTCCCGGGGAGGGGGGAGACCCAGTACTTC. The V gene is TRBV7-8, the J gene TRBJ2-5; D may be TRBD2 (7 bases). The ends were cut back, 3 bases at V and 5 bases at J, with 13 bases in the middle. The CDR3 sequence is 14 residues long. Germline values: CDR1 SGHVS, CDR2 FQNEAQ.

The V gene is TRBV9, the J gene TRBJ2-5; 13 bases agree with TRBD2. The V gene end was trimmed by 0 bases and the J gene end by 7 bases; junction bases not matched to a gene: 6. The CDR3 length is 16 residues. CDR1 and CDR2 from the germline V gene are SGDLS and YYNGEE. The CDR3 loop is CASSVGTSGGAGTQYF. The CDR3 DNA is TGTGCCAGCAGCGTAGGTACTAGCGGGGGGGCCGGGACCCAGTACTTC.

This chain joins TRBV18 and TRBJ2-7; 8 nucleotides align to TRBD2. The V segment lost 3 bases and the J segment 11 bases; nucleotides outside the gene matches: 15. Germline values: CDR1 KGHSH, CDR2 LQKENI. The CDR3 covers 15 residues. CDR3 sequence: CASSPNFGSGDGKYF. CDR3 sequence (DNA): TGTGCCAGCTCACCGAATTTTGGTAGCGGGGACGGAAAGTACTTC. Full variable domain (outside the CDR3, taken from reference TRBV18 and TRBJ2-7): NAGVMQNPRHLVRRRGQEARLRCSPMKGHSHVYWYRQLPEEGLKFMVYLQKENIIDESGMPKERFSAEFPKEGPSILRIQQVVRGDSAAYFCASSPNFGSGDGKYFGPGTRLTVT.

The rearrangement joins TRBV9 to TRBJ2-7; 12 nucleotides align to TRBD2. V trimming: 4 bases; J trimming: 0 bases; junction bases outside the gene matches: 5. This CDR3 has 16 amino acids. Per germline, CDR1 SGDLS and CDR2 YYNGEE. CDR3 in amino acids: CASSSSTSGGSYEQYF. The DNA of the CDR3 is TGTGCCAGCAGCTCATCGACTAGCGGGGGCTCCTACGAGCAGTACTTC.

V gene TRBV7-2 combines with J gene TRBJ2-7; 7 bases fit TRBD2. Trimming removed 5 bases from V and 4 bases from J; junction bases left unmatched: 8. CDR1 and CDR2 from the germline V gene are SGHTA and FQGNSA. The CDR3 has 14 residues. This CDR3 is CASSPGWGGYEQYF. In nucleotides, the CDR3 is TGTGCCAGCAGCCCCGGTTGGGGGGGTTACGAGCAGTACTTC.

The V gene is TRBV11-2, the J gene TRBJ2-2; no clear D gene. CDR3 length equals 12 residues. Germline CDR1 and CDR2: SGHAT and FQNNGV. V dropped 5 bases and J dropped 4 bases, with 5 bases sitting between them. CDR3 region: CASSPLTGELFF. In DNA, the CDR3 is TGTGCCAGCAGCCCCCTCACCGGGGAGCTGTTTTTT.

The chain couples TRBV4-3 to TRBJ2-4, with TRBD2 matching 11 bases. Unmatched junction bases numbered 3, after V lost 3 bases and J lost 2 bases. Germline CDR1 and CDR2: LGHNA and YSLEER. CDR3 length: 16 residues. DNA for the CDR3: TGCGCCAGCAGCCATAGCGGGAGGGGTACCAAAAACATTCAGTACTTC. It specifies CASSHSGRGTKNIQYF.

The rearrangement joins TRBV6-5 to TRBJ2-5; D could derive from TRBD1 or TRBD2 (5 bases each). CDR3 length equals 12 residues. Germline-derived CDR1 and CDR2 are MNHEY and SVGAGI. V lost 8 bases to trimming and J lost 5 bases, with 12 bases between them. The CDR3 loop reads CASRLEGETQYF. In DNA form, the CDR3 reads TGTGCCAGCCGCTTAGAGGGGGAGACCCAGTACTTC.

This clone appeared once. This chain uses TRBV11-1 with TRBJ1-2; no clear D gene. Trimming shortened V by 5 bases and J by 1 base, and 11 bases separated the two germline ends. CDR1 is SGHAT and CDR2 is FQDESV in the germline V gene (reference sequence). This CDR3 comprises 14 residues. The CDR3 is CASSTSTVNYGYTF. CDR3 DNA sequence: TGTGCCAGCAGCACGTCGACGGTTAACTATGGCTACACCTTC.

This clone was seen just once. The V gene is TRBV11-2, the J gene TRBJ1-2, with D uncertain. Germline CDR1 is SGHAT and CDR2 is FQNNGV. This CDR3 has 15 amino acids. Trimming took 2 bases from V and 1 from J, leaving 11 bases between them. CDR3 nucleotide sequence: TGTGCCAGCAGCTTAAATGTGGCAGATAACTATGGCTACACCTTC. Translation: CASSLNVADNYGYTF.

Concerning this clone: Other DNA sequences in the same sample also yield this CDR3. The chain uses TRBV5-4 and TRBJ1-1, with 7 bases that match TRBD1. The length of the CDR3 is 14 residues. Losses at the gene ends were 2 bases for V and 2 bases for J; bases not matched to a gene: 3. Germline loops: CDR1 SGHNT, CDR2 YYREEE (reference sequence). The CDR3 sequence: CASSFQGGNTEAFF. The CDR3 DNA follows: TGTGCCAGCAGCTTTCAGGGGGGCAACACTGAAGCTTTCTTT.

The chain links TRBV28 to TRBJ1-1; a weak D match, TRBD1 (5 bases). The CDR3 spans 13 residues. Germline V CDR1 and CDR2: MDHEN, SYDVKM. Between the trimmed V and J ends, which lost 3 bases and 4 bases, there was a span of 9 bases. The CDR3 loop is CASSFGGVTEAFF. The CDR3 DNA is TGTGCCAGCAGTTTCGGGGGAGTCACTGAAGCTTTCTTT.

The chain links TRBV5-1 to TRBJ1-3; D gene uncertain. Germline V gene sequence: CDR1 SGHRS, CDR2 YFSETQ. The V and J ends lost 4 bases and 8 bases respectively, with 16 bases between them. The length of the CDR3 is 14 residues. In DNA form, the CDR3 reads TGCGCCAGCAGCCCTCGGACCGGTGGTGACACCATATATTTT. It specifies CASSPRTGGDTIYF.

The CDR3 region is CASSHTGEQAENTEAFF. CDR3 sequence (DNA): TGTGCCAGCAGCCACACCGGAGAACAGGCCGAGAACACTGAAGCTTTCTTT. V usage is TRBV11-2 and J usage is TRBJ1-1, with a tentative D call TRBD1 (5 bases). Germline values: CDR1 SGHAT, CDR2 FQNNGV. Trimming stripped 5 bases from V and 1 base from J, with 20 bases between. The CDR3 length is 17 residues.

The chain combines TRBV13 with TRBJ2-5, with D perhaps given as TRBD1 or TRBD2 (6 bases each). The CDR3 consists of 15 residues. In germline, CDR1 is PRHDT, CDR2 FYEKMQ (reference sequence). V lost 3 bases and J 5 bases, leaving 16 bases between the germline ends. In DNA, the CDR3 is TGTGCCAGCAGCTTGAGGGGGGCCTTACGTGAGACCCAGTACTTC. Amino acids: CASSLRGALRETQYF. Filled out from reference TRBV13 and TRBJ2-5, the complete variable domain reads AAGVIQSPRHLIKEKRETATLKCYPIPRHDTVYWYQQGPGQDPQFLISFYEKMQSDKGSIPDRFSAQQFSDYHSELNMSSLELGDSALYFCASSLRGALRETQYFGPGTRLLVL.

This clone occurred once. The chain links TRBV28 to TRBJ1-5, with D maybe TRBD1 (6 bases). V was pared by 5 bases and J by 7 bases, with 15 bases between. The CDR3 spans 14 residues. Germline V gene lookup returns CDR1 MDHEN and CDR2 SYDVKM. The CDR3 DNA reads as TGTGCCAGCAGTCCTCAGACAGGAGTCCAGCCCCAGCATTTT. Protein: CASSPQTGVQPQHF.

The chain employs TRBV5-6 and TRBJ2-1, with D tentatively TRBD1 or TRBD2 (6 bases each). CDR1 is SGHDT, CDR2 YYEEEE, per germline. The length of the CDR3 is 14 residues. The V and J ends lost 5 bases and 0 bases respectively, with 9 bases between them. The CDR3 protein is CASRGGYSYNEQFF. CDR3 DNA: TGTGCCAGCAGAGGGGGGTACTCCTACAATGAGCAGTTCTTC.

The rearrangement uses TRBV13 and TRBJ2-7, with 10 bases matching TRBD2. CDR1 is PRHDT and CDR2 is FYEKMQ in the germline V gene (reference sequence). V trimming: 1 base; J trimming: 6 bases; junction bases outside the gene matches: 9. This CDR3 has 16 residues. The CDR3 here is CASSLEGSGLAIEQYF. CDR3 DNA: TGTGCCAGCAGCTTAGAGGGGTCGGGACTAGCGATCGAGCAGTACTTC.

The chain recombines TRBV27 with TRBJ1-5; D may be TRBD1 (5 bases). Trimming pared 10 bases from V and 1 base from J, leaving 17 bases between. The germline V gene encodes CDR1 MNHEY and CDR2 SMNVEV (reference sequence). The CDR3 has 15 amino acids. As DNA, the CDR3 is TGTGCCATCCACCCGGTGGGGGGGAGCAATCAGCCCCAGCATTTT. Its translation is CAIHPVGGSNQPQHF.

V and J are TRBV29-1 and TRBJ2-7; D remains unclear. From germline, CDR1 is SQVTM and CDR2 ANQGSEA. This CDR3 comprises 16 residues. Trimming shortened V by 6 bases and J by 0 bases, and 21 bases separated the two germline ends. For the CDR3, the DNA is TGCAGCGTCCTTTTGGGTCCTCCTTCAAGCTCCTACGAGCAGTACTTC. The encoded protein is CSVLLGPPSSSYEQYF.

The CDR3, as DNA: TGCGCCAGCACCGTAACTAGCGGGAGGGTGCCCTACGAGCAGTACTTC. Protein sequence: CASTVTSGRVPYEQYF. This sequence joins TRBV5-1 and TRBJ2-7; 13 bases line up with TRBD2. CDR1 SGHRS and CDR2 YFSETQ come from the germline V gene. The CDR3 length is 16 residues. The ends lost 6 bases at V and 2 bases at J; junction bases unmatched: 8.

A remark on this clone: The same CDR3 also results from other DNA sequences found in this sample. The CDR3 protein is CASSAPNQETQYF. In DNA, the CDR3 is TGTGCCAGCAGCGCCCCAAACCAAGAGACCCAGTACTTC. The rearrangement links TRBV9 to TRBJ2-5, with D unclear. Germline CDR1 and CDR2: SGDLS and YYNGEE. CDR3 length: 13 amino acids. Trimming left V 3 bases short and J 0 bases short, with 6 bases between.

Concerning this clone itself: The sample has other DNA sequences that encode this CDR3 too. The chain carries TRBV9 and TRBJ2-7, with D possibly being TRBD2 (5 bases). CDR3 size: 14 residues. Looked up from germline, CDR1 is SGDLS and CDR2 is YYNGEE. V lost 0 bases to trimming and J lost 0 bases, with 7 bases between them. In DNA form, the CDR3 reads TGTGCCAGCAGCGTAGATGGGAGCTCCTACGAGCAGTACTTC. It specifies CASSVDGSSYEQYF. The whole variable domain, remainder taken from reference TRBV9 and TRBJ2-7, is DSGVTQTPKHLITATGQRVTLRCSPRSGDLSVYWYQQSLDQGLQFLIQYYNGEERAKGNILERFSAQQFPDLHSELNLSSLELGDSALYFCASSVDGSSYEQYFGPGTRLTVT.

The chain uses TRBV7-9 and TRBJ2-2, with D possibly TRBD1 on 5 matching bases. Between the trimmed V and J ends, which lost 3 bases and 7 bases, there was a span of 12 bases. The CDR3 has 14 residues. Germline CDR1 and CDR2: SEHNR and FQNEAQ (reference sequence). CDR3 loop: CASSLGFQGGELFF. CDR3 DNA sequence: TGTGCCAGCAGCTTGGGGTTCCAGGGCGGGGAGCTGTTTTTT.

The CDR3 DNA sequence: TGCGCCAGCAGCTCCCGGACAGGGGGCACAGATACGCAGTATTTT. Translated, it gives CASSSRTGGTDTQYF. The chain employs TRBV4-3 and TRBJ2-3; 9 nucleotides align to TRBD1. The CDR3 contains 15 residues. Germline CDR1 and CDR2: LGHNA and YSLEER. V shed 5 bases, J shed 1 base, and the junction held 4 bases outside the gene matches.

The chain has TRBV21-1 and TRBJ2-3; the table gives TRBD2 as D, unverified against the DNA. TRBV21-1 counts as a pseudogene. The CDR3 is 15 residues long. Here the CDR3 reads CARPIPAGHTDTQYF. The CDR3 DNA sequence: TGTGCCAGACCAATCCCAGCGGGGCACACAGATACGCAGTATTTT.

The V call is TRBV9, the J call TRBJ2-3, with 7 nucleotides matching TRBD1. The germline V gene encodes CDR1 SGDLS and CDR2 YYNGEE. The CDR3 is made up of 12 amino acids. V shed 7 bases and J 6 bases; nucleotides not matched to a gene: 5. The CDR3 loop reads CASSRGGDTQYF. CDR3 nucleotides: TGTGCCAGCTCTAGAGGGGGCGATACGCAGTATTTT.

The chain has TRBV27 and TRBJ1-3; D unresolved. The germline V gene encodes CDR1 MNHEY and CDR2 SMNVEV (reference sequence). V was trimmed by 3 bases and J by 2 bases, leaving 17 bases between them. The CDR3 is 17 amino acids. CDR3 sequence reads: CASSLGALTLPGNTIYF. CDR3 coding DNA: TGTGCCAGCAGTTTGGGAGCCCTAACTCTTCCTGGAAACACCATATATTTT.